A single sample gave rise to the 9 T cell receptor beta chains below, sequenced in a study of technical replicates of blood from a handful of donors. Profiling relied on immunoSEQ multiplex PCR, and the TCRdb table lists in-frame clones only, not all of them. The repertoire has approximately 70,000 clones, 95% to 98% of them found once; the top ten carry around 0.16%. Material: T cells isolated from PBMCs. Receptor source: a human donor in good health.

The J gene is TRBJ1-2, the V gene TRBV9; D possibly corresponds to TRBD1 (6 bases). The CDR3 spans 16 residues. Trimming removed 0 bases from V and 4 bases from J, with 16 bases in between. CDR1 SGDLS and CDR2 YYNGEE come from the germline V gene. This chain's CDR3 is CASSVGGTGQGYGYTF. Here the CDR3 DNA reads TGTGCCAGCAGCGTAGGAGGAACAGGGCAGGGCTATGGCTACACCTTC.

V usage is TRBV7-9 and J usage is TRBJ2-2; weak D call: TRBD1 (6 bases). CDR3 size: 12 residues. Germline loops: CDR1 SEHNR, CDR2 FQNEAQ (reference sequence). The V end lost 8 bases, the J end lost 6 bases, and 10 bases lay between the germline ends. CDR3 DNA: TGTGCCAGCCTAGGGGGTGCCGGGGAGCTGTTTTTT. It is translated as CASLGGAGELFF. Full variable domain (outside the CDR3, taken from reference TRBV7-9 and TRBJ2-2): DTGVSQNPRHKITKRGQNVTFRCDPISEHNRLYWYRQTLGQGPEFLTYFQNEAQLEKSRLLSDRFSAERPKGSFSTLEIQRTEQGDSAMYLCASLGGAGELFFGEGSRLTVL.

The CDR3 nucleotides read TGTGCCAGCAGCCCCCCGGACAGGCTGACGTACCAAGAGACCCAGTACTTC. As protein: CASSPPDRLTYQETQYF. The genes are TRBV11-2 and TRBJ2-5; TRBD1 matches at 7 bases. Germline-derived CDR1 and CDR2 are SGHAT and FQNNGV. V lost 5 bases, J lost 0 bases, and 12 bases stayed unmatched. This CDR3 has 17 amino acids.

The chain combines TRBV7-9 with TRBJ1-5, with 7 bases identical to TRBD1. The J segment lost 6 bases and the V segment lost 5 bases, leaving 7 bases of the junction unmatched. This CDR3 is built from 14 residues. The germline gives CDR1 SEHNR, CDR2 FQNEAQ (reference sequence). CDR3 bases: TGTGCCAGCAGCACGGGACAGCCCTCTCAGCCCCAGCATTTT. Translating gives CASSTGQPSQPQHF.

CDR3 sequence: CSGGQGDTDTQYF. CDR3 coding DNA: TGCAGCGGCGGACAGGGGGACACAGATACGCAGTATTTT. The chain carries TRBV29-1 and TRBJ2-3, with TRBD1 matching 10 bases. Germline values: CDR1 SQVTM, CDR2 ANQGSEA. V shed 7 bases and J 2 bases; nucleotides not matched to a gene: 3. The CDR3 is 13 amino acids.

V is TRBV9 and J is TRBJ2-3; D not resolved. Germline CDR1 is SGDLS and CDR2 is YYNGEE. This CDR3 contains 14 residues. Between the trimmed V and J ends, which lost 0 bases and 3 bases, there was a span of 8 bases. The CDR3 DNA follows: TGTGCCAGCAGCGTAGACTTGATGACAGATACGCAGTATTTT. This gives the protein CASSVDLMTDTQYF.

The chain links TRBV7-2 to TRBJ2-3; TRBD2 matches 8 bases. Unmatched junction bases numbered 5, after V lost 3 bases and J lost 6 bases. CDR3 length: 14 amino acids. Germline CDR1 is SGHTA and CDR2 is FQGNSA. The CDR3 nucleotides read TGTGCCAGCAGCTTTGGACTAGCCGGCGATACGCAGTATTTT. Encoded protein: CASSFGLAGDTQYF.

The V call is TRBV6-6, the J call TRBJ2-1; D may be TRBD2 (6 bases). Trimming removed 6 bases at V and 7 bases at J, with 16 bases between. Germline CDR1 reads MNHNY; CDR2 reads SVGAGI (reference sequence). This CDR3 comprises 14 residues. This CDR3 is CASSDLASGNEQFF. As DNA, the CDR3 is TGTGCCAGCAGCGACCTAGCGTCCGGGAATGAGCAGTTCTTC.

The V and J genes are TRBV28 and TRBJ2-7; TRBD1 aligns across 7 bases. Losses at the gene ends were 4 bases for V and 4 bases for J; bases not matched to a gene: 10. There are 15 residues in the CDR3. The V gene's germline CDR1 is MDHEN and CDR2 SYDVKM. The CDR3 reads CASSSEDRPQYEQYF. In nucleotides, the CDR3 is TGTGCCAGCAGTTCTGAGGACAGGCCGCAATACGAGCAGTACTTC.